This entry features one T cell receptor beta chain sequence. The source of the sample is a study of blood T cell repertoires in COVID-19. On the study more broadly: Both acute and convalescent COVID-19 samples were obtained from the United States, Italy and Spain. Sample material is recorded as cDNA or gDNA derived from T cells, B-cell-depleted T cells, or PBMCs.

The CDR3 totals 14 residues. The V end lost 1 base, the J end lost 3 bases, and 8 bases lay between the germline ends. Looked up from germline, CDR1 is SEHNR and CDR2 is FQNEAQ (reference sequence). Per the original methods: Using reference gene primer amplification, nucleated cell counts were estimated. Libraries were prepared by immunoSEQ multiplex PCR; TCRdb keeps only in-frame clonotypes and omits some of them. V, J and clone size are taken as reported in that table, and D and trimming were inferred from the DNA itself. Of 170,000 or so clones in the sample, just over 85% are singletons; the top ten hold about 7.3%.

This TCR came from a man in his fifties or sixties with active or convalescent COVID-19. Sequences were obtained from peripheral blood. The chain combines TRBV7-9 with TRBJ2-3; D is undetermined. CDR3 coding DNA: TGTGCCAGCAGCTTAGTGACTGAGACAGATACGCAGTATTTT. Translated: CASSLVTETDTQYF.